This is a list of T cell receptor beta chains from one sample in a study of identical twins. A single record per CDR3 protein comes from TCRdb applying MiXCR to the 5' RACE reads. Among around 250,000 distinct CDR3 sequences listed, roughly 7% were seen once. The sample was also reused in another study, on yellow fever vaccine responses in identical twins.

Sequenced sample: memory (CD45RO+) T cells sorted from blood. The receptors derive from a woman under 30 in good health. CDR3s include the opening cysteine and the closing phenylalanine or tryptophan. Fields, in order: D gene, J gene, clone size, V gene, CDR3 protein, CDR3 DNA. A D gene is named only where the DNA matches it firmly. Some rows have no size entry. The others give once, few or many, or a class for an expanded clone.

TRBD1	TRBJ2-6	few	TRBV5-1	CASSLVRTGGLGANVLTF	TGCGCCAGCAGCTTGGTCCGGACAGGGGGTCTTGGGGCCAACGTCCTGACTTTC
-	TRBJ2-5	many	TRBV7-8	CASSSHQGQETQYF	TGTGCCAGCAGCTCCCACCAGGGTCAGGAGACCCAGTACTTC
-	TRBJ1-6	many	TRBV28	CASSPISFDSPLHF	TGTGCCAGCAGCCCGATCTCCTTTGATTCACCCCTCCACTTT
-	TRBJ1-2	few	TRBV10-2	CASNGVKPDEAYGYTF	TGCGCCAGCAATGGGGTGAAACCTGATGAGGCGTATGGCTACACCTTC
TRBD2	TRBJ2-1	-	TRBV19	CASSMSPGGPKNEQFF	TGTGCCAGTAGTATGTCACCGGGGGGGCCGAAGAATGAGCAGTTCTTC
-	TRBJ2-6	once	TRBV5-1	CASSDEGTGANVLTF	TGCGCCAGCAGCGATGAGGGAACTGGGGCCAACGTCCTGACTTTC
TRBD2	TRBJ2-3	few	TRBV5-5	CASRKLSGVTDTQYF	TGTGCCAGCAGGAAGTTGAGCGGGGTCACAGATACGCAGTATTTT
TRBD1	TRBJ2-2	-	TRBV28	CASSPGTAYTGELFF	TGTGCCAGCAGCCCGGGGACAGCATACACCGGGGAGCTGTTTTTT
-	TRBJ2-1	many	TRBV5-5	CASSLDFASRYNEQFF	TGTGCCAGCAGCTTGGATTTCGCCAGCCGCTACAATGAGCAGTTCTTC
-	TRBJ2-5	-	TRBV7-6	CASSLAQAGFQEIEYF	TGTGCCAGCAGCTTAGCTCAGGCGGGGTTCCAAGAGATCGAGTACTTC
-	TRBJ2-6	many	TRBV7-9	CASSLPAGANVLTF	TGTGCCAGCAGTCTCCCCGCTGGGGCCAACGTCCTGACTTTC
-	TRBJ2-5	few	TRBV10-3	CAISEGKIWGETQYF	TGTGCCATCAGTGAGGGGAAGATTTGGGGAGAGACCCAGTACTTC
-	TRBJ2-3	-	TRBV27	CASSRVPSTDTQYF	TGTGCCAGCAGTAGGGTGCCTAGCACAGATACGCAGTATTTT
TRBD2	TRBJ2-3	few	TRBV4-1	CASSQDGSGAADTQYF	TGCGCCAGCAGCCAAGATGGGAGCGGGGCGGCGGATACGCAGTATTTT
TRBD2	TRBJ2-7	many	TRBV3-1	CASTTSGIGEQYF	TGTGCCAGCACGACTAGCGGGATAGGCGAGCAGTACTTC
-	TRBJ2-1	-	TRBV20-1	CSASLGPPEAGEQFF	TGCAGTGCTAGCTTAGGGCCCCCTGAAGCCGGTGAGCAGTTCTTC
-	TRBJ2-4	few	TRBV2	CASRKESAALAKNIQYF	TGTGCCAGCAGGAAAGAGTCAGCGGCCCTAGCCAAAAACATTCAGTACTTC
TRBD2	TRBJ2-2	few	TRBV10-3	CAISYGLDITGELFF	TGTGCCATCAGCTACGGACTAGACATCACCGGGGAGCTGTTTTTT
-	TRBJ1-6	many	TRBV9	CASSVGRDNSPLHF	TGTGCCAGCAGCGTGGGGAGGGATAATTCACCCCTCCACTTT
TRBD1	TRBJ1-3	few	TRBV18	CASSPADRGRSGNTIYF	TGTGCCAGCTCACCGGCGGACAGGGGGCGATCTGGAAACACCATATATTTT